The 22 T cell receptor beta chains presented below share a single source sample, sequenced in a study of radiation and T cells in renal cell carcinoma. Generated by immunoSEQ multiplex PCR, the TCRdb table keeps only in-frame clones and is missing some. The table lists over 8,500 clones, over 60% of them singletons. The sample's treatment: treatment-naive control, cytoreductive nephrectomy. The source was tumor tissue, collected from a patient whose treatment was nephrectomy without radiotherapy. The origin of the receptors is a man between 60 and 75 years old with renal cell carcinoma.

CDR3 amino acids: CASSQDPDGGAYEQYF. For the CDR3, the DNA is TGTGCCAGCAGCCAAGACCCGGATGGTGGGGCCTACGAGCAGTACTTC. This sequence joins TRBV5-4 and TRBJ2-5, with unresolved D. Near its end, the DNA agrees better with TRBJ2-7, so the J call may be wrong. There are 16 residues in the CDR3. Germline-derived CDR1 and CDR2 are SGHNT and YYREEE (reference sequence).

DNA of the CDR3: TGTGCCAGCAGTAGCGAAGGGAGGGGGACGAGAGAGACCCAGTACTTC. This translates into CASSSEGRGTRETQYF. The V gene is TRBV7-9, the J gene TRBJ2-5, with D tentatively TRBD2 (7 bases). V lost 6 bases, J lost 4 bases, and 21 bases lay in between. The germline gives CDR1 SEHNR, CDR2 FQNEAQ (reference sequence). There are 16 residues in the CDR3.

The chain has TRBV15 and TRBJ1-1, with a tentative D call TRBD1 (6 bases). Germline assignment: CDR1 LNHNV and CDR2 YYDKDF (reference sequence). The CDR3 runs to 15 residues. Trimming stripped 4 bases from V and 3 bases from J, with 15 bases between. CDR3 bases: TGTGCCACCAGCAAGCTAGGGGCAGGGGACACTGAAGCTTTCTTT. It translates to CATSKLGAGDTEAFF.

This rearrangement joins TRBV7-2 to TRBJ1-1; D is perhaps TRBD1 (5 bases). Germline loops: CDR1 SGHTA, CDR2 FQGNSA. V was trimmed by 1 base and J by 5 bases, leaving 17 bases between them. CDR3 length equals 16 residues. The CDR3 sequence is CASSLGAGRSSTEAFF. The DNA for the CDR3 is TGTGCCAGCAGCTTAGGGGCAGGGAGGTCGTCGACTGAAGCTTTCTTT.

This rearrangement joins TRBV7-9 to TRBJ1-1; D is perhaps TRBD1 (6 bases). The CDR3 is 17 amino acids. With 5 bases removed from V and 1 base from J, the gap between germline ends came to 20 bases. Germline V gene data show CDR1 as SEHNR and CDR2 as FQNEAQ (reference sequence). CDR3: CASSPLEGEGGNTEAFF. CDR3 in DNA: TGTGCCAGCAGCCCCCTGGAGGGGGAAGGTGGGAACACTGAAGCTTTCTTT.

The chain's CDR3 is CASSGRQGPNSPLHF. The CDR3 DNA follows: TGTGCCAGCAGTGGTAGACAGGGGCCAAATTCACCCCTCCACTTT. This chain connects TRBV6-1 to TRBJ1-6; 8 nucleotides match TRBD1. The V gene end was trimmed by 4 bases and the J gene end by 7 bases; junction bases not matched to a gene: 6. The CDR3 is 15 amino acids. Germline lookup yields CDR1 MNHNS and CDR2 SASEGT.

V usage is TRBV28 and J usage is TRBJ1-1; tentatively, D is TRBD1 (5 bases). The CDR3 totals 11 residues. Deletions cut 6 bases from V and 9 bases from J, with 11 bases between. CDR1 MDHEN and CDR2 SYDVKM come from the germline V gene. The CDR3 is CASSTRQKAFF. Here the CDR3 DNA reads TGTGCCAGCAGCACGAGACAGAAAGCTTTCTTT.

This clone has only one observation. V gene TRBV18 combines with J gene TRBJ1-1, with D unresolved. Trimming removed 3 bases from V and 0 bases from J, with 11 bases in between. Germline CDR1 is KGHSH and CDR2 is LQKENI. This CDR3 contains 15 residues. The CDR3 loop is CASSPTEDMNTEAFF. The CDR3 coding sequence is TGTGCCAGCTCACCTACGGAAGATATGAACACTGAAGCTTTCTTT. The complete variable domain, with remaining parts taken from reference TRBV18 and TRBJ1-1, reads NAGVMQNPRHLVRRRGQEARLRCSPMKGHSHVYWYRQLPEEGLKFMVYLQKENIIDESGMPKERFSAEFPKEGPSILRIQQVVRGDSAAYFCASSPTEDMNTEAFFGQGTRLTVV.

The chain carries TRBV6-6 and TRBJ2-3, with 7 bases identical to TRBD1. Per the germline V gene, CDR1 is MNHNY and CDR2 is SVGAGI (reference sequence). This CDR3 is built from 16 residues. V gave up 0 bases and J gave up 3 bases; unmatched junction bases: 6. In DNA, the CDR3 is TGTGCCAGCAGTTACTCTCGACAGGGTAATACAGATACGCAGTATTTT. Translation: CASSYSRQGNTDTQYF.

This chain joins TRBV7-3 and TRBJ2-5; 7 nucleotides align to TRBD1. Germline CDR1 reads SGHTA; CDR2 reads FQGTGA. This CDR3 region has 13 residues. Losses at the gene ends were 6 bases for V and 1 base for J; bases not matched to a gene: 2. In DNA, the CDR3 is TGTGCCAGCAGAAGGGGGCGCCAAGAGACCCAGTACTTC. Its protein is CASRRGRQETQYF.

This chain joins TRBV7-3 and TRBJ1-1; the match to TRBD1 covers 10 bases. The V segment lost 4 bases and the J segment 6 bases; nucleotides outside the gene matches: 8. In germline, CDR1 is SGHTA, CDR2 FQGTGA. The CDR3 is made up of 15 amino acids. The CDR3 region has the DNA TGTGCCAGCAGCTCCCCGGGACAGGGGATCCCTGAAGCTTTCTTT. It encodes CASSSPGQGIPEAFF. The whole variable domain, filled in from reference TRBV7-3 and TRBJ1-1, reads GAGVSQTPSNKVTEKGKYVELRCDPISGHTALYWYRQSLGQGPEFLIYFQGTGAADDSGLPNDRFFAVRPEGSVSTLKIQRTERGDSAVYLCASSSPGQGIPEAFFGQGTRLTVV.

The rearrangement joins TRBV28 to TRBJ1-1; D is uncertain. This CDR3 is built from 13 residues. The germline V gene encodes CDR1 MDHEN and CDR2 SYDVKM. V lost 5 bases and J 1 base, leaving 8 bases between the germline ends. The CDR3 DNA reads TGTGCCAGCAGTCCTTCGTCGAACACTGAAGCTTTCTTT. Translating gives CASSPSSNTEAFF.

This chain's CDR3 is CASSSQSSYNEQFF. The CDR3 region has the DNA TGTGCCAGCAGTTCCCAAAGCTCCTACAATGAGCAGTTCTTC. The chain employs TRBV27 and TRBJ2-1; no clear D. The germline CDR1 and CDR2 sequences are MNHEY and SMNVEV (reference sequence). The CDR3 is 14 residues long. V shed 4 bases and J shed 0 bases, with 7 bases lying between them.

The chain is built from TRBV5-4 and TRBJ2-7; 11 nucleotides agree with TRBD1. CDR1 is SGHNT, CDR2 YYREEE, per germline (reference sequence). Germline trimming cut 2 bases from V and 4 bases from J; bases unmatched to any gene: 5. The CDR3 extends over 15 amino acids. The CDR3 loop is CASSFAGQGDYEQYF. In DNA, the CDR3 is TGTGCCAGCAGCTTTGCGGGACAGGGGGATTACGAGCAGTACTTC.

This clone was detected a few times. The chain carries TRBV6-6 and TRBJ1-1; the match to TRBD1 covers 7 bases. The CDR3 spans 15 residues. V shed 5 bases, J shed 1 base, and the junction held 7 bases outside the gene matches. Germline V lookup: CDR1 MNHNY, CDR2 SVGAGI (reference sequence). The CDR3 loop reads CASSARQGQNTEAFF. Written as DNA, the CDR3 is TGTGCCAGCAGTGCCAGACAGGGACAGAACACTGAAGCTTTCTTT.

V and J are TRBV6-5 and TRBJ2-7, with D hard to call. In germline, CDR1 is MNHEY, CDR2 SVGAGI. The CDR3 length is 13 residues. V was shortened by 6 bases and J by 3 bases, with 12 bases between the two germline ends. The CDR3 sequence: CASRDLDGYEQYF. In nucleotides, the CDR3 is TGTGCCAGCAGGGACCTGGACGGCTACGAGCAGTACTTC.

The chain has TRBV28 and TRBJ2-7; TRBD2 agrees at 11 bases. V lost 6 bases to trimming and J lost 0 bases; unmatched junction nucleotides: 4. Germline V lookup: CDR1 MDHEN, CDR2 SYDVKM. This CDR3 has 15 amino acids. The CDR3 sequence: CASSPGTSGSYEQYF. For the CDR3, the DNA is TGTGCCAGCAGCCCAGGGACTAGCGGCTCCTACGAGCAGTACTTC.

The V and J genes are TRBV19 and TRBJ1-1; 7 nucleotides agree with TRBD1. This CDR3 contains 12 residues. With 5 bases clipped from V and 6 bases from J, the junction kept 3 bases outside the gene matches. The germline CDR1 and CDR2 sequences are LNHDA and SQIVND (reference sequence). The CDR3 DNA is TGTGCCAGTAGTTTCACAGGGGCTGAAGCTTTCTTT. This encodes CASSFTGAEAFF. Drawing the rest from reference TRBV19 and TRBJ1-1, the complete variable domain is DGGITQSPKYLFRKEGQNVTLSCEQNLNHDAMYWYRQDPGQGLRLIYYSQIVNDFQKGDIAEGYSVSREKKESFPLTVTSAQKNPTAFYLCASSFTGAEAFFGQGTRLTVV.

The CDR3 coding sequence is TGCGCCAGCAGCGTGACTCCGGCGCAATCCTACGAGCAGTACTTC. Residues: CASSVTPAQSYEQYF. The rearrangement joins TRBV5-1 to TRBJ2-7; D is uncertain. This CDR3 contains 15 residues. Germline V gene lookup returns CDR1 SGHRS and CDR2 YFSETQ. V shed 4 bases and J shed 1 base, with 15 bases lying between them.

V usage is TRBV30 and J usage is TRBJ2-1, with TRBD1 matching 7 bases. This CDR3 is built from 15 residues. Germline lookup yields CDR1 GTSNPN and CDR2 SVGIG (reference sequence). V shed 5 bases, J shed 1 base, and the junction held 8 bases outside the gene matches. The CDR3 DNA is TGTGCCTGGGGGGTCTGGGGACAGTCCTACAATGAGCAGTTCTTC. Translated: CAWGVWGQSYNEQFF.

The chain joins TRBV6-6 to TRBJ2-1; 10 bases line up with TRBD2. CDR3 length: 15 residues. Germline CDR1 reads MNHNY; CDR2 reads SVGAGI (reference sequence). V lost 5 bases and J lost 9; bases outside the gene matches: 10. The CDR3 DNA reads TGTGCCAGCAGTCCCCCCACTAGCGGGGAGGGTGAGCAGTTCTTC. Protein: CASSPPTSGEGEQFF.

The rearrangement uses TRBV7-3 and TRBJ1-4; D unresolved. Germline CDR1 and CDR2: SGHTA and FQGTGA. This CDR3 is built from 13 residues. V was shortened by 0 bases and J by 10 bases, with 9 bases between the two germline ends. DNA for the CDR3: TGTGCCAGCAGCTTAACGAGCCCGGGAAAACTGTTTTTT. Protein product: CASSLTSPGKLFF.